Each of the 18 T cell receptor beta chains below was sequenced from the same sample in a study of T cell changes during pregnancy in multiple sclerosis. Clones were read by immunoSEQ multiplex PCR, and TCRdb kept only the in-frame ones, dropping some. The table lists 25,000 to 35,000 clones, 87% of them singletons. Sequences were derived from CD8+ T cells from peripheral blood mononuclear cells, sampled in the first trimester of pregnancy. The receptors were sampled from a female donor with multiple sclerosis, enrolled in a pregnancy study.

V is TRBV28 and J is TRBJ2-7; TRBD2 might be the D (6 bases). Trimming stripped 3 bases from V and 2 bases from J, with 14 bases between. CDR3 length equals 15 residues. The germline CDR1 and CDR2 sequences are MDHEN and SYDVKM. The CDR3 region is CASSLLRDPTYEQYF. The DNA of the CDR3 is TGTGCCAGCAGTTTGCTGCGGGACCCCACCTACGAGCAGTACTTC.

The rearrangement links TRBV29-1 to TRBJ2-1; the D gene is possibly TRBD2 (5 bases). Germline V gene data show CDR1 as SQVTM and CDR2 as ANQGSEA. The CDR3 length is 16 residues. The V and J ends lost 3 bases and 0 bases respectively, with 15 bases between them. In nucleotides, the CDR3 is TGCAGCGTTGAGCCAGAAGCGGTGACCTCCTACAATGAGCAGTTCTTC. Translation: CSVEPEAVTSYNEQFF.

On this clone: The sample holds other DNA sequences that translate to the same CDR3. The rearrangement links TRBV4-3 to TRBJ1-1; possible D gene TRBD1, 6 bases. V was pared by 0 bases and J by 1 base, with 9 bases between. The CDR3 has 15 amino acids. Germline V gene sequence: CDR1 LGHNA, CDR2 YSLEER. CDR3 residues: CASSQDGTPNTEAFF. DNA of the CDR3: TGCGCCAGCAGCCAAGACGGGACACCGAACACTGAAGCTTTCTTT.

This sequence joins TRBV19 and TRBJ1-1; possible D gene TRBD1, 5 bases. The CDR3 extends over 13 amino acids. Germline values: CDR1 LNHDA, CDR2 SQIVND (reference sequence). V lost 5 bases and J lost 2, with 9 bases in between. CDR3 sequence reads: CASSQGVNTEAFF. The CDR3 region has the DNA TGTGCCAGTAGTCAAGGGGTAAACACTGAAGCTTTCTTT. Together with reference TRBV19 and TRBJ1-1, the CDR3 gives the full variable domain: DGGITQSPKYLFRKEGQNVTLSCEQNLNHDAMYWYRQDPGQGLRLIYYSQIVNDFQKGDIAEGYSVSREKKESFPLTVTSAQKNPTAFYLCASSQGVNTEAFFGQGTRLTVV.

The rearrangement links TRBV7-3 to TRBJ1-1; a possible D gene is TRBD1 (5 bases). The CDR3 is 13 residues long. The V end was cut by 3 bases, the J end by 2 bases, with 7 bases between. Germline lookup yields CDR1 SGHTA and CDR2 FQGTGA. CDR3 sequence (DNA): TGTGCCAGCAGCTTGGACAAAAACACTGAAGCTTTCTTT. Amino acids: CASSLDKNTEAFF.

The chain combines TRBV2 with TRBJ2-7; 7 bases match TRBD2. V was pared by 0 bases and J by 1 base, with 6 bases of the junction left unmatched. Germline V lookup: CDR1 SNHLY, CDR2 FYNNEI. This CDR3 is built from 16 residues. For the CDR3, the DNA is TGTGCCAGCAGTGAAGCGTCGGTAGCGGGTTCCTACGAGCAGTACTTC. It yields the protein CASSEASVAGSYEQYF.

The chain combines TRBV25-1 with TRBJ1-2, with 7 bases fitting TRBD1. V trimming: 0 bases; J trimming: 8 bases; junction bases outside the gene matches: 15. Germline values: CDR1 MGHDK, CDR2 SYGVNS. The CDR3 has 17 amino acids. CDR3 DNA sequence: TGTGCCAGCAGTGAATACCGTGAGACAGGGTACGACGAGGGCTACACCTTC. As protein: CASSEYRETGYDEGYTF.

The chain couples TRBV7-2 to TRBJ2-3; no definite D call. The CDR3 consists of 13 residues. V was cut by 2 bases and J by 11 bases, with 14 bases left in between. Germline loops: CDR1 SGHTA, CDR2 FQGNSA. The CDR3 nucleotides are TGTGCCAGCAGCTTAATCTCCCTAGAGGAGCAGTATTTT. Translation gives CASSLISLEEQYF.

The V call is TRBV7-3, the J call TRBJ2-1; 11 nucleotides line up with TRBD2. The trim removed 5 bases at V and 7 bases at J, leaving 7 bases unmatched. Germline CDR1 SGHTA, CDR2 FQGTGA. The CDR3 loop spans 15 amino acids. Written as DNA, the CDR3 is TGTGCCAGCAGCCGTATAGCGGGGGGGCAAAATGAGCAGTTCTTC. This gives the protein CASSRIAGGQNEQFF.

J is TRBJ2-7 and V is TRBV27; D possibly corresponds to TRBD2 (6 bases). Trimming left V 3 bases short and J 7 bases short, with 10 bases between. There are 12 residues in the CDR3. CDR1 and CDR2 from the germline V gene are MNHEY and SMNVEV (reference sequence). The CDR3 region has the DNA TGTGCCAGCAGTTTGCCAGGGAGGGAGCAGTACTTC. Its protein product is CASSLPGREQYF.

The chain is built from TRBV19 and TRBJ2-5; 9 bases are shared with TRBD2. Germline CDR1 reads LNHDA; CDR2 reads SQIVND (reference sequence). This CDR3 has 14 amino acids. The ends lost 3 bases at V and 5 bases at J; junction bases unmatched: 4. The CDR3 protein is CASSIGLARETQYF. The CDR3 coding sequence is TGTGCCAGTAGTATTGGACTAGCGAGGGAGACCCAGTACTTC.

CDR3 nucleotide sequence: TGTGCCACCCGGGGGACGGCGACAGATACGCAGTATTTT. It is translated as CATRGTATDTQYF. The J gene is TRBJ2-3, the V gene TRBV7-8, with D maybe TRBD2 (6 bases). The CDR3 is 13 amino acids. The ends were cut back, 10 bases at V and 3 bases at J, with 14 bases in the middle. In germline, CDR1 is SGHVS, CDR2 FQNEAQ. Full variable domain (rest looked up from reference TRBV7-8 and TRBJ2-3): GAGVSQSPRYKVAKRGQDVALRCDPISGHVSLFWYQQALGQGPEFLTYFQNEAQLDKSGLPSDRFFAERPEGSVSTLKIQRTQQEDSAVYLCATRGTATDTQYFGPGTRLTVL.

CDR3 amino acids: CASSPSGGGTNEKLFF. In DNA form, the CDR3 reads TGTGCCAGCAGCCCTTCTGGCGGAGGAACTAATGAAAAACTGTTTTTT. The chain employs TRBV11-3 and TRBJ1-4; D is ambiguous. Trimming removed 5 bases at V and 1 base at J, with 14 bases between. The CDR3 runs to 16 residues. CDR1 and CDR2 (germline): SGHNT, YENEEA.

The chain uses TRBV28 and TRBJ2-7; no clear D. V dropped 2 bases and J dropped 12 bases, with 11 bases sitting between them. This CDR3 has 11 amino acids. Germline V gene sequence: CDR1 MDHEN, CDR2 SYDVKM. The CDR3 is CASSLGDFLYF. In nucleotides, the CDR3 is TGTGCCAGCAGTTTAGGTGACTTTCTGTACTTC.

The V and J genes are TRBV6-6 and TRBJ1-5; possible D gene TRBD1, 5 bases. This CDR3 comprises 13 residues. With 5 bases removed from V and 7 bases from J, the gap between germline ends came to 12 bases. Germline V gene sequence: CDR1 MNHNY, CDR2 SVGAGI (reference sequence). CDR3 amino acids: CASSPGVWQPQHF. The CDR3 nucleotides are TGTGCCAGCAGTCCGGGGGTATGGCAGCCCCAGCATTTT.

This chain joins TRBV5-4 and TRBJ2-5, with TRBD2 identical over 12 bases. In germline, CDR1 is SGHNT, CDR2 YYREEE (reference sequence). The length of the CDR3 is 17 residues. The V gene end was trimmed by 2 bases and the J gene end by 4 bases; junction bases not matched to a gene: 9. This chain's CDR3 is CASSFLAGGPIRETQYF. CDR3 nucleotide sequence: TGTGCCAGCAGCTTCCTAGCGGGGGGGCCCATTCGAGAGACCCAGTACTTC. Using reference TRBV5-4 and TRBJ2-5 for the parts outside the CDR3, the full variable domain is ETGVTQSPTHLIKTRGQQVTLRCSSQSGHNTVSWYQQALGQGPQFIFQYYREEENGRGNFPPRFSGLQFPNYSSELNVNALELDDSALYLCASSFLAGGPIRETQYFGPGTRLLVL.

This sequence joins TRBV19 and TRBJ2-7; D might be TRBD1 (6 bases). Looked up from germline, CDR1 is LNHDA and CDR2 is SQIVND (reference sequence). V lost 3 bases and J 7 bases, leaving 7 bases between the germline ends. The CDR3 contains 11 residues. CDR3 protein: CASSIGTEQYF. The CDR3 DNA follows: TGTGCCAGTAGTATCGGGACAGAGCAGTACTTC.

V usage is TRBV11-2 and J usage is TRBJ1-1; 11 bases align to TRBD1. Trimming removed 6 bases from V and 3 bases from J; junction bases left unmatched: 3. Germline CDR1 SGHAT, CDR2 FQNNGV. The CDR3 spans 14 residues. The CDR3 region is CASRDRGHDTEAFF. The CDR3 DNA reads TGTGCCAGCAGGGACAGGGGGCATGACACTGAAGCTTTCTTT.